This T cell receptor beta chain was found in a study of cytomegalovirus exposure and HLA in healthy donors. In the study overall: Most donors, about 77% of more than 300 genotyped, fell in the Caucasian-associated ancestry cluster. Study-wide results and caveats: Reportedly, fewer N-insertions than the approximately 680-donor mean appeared in an Asian-associated ancestry cluster in a later analysis. Cytomegalovirus status was reportedly diagnosed by the classifier with high specificity and sensitivity.

The ends lost 0 bases at V and 9 bases at J; junction bases unmatched: 11. The CDR3 is made up of 16 amino acids. CDR1 is SGDLS and CDR2 is YYNGEE in the germline V gene. Comments on this clone: Its antigen is not known.

PCR employed 60 Vbeta and 13 Jbeta primers. The data were produced by immunoSEQ multiplex PCR, yet TCRdb's version contains in-frame clones alone and is incomplete. Its clone listing holds 90,000 to 150,000 clones. V usage is TRBV9 and J usage is TRBJ2-1, with 8 bases identical to TRBD2. The sample was PBMCs. This clonotype was obtained from a man between 18 and 29 years old in good health and CMV-seronegative. This CDR3 is CASSVVPAGERGEQFF. Written as DNA, the CDR3 is TGTGCCAGCAGCGTAGTTCCAGCGGGAGAAAGGGGTGAGCAGTTCTTC.